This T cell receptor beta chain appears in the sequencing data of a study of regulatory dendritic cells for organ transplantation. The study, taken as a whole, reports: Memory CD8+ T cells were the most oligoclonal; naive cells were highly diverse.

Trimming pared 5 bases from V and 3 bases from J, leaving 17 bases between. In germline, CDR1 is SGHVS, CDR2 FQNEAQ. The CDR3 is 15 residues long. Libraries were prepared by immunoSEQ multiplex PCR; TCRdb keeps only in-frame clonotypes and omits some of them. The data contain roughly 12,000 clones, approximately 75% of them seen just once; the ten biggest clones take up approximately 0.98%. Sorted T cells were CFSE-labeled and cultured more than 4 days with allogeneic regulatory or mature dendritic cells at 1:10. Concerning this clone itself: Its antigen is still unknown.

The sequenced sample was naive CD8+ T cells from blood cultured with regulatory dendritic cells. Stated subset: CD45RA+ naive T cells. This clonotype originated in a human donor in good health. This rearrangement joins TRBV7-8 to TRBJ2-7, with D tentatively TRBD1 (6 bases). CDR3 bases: TGTGCCAGCAGCCCTCACAGGGCTACGTACTACGAGCAGTACTTC. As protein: CASSPHRATYYEQYF.